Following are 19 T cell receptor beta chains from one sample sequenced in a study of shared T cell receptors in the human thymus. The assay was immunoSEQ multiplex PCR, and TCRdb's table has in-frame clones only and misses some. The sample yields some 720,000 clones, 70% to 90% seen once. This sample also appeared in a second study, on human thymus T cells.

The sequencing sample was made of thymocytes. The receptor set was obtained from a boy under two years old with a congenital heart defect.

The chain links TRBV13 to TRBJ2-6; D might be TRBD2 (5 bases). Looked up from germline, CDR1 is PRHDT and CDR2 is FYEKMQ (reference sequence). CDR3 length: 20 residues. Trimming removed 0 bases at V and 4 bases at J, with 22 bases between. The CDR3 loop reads CASSLGPYRAERPGANVLTF. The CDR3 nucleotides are TGTGCCAGCAGCTTAGGCCCATACAGAGCGGAGCGCCCGGGGGCCAACGTCCTGACTTTC.

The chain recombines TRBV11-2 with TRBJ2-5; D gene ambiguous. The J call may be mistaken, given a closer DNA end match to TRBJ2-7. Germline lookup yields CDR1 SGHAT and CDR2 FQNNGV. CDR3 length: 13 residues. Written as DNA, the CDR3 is TGTGCCAGCAGCTTAGTGAAGCCGAGCGAGCAGTACTTC. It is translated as CASSLVKPSEQYF.

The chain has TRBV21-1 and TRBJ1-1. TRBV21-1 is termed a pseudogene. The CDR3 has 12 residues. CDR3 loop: CASAPPRGRRYF. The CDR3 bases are TGTGCCAGCGCCCCCCCGAGAGGCCGACGTTACTTT.

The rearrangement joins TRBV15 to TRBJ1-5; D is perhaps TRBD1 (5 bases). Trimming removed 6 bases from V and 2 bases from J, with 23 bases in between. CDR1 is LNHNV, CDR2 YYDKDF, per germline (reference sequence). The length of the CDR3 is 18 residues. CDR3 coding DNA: TGTGCCACCAGATATGTAGGGAACCCGGACAATTGCAATCAGCCCCAGCATTTT. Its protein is CATRYVGNPDNCNQPQHF.

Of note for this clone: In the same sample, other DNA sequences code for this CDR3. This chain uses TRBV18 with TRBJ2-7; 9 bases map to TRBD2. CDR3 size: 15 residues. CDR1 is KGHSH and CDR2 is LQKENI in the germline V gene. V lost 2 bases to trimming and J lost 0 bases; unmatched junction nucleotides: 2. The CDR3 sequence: CASSPRLAVSYEQYF. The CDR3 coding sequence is TGTGCCAGCTCACCAAGACTAGCGGTCTCCTACGAGCAGTACTTC.

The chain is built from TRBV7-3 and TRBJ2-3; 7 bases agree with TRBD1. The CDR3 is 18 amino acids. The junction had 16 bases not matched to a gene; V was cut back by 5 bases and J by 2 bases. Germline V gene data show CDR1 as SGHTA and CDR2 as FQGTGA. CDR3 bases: TGTGCCAGCAGCCCGAAGCCCGACAGGGATGGGTCCACAGATACGCAGTATTTT. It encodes CASSPKPDRDGSTDTQYF.

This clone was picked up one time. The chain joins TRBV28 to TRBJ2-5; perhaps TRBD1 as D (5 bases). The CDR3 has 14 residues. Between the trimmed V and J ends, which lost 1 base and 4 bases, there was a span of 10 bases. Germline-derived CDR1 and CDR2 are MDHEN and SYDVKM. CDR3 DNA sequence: TGTGCCAGCAGTTTATCCGACAGAGCAGAGACCCAGTACTTC. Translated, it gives CASSLSDRAETQYF.

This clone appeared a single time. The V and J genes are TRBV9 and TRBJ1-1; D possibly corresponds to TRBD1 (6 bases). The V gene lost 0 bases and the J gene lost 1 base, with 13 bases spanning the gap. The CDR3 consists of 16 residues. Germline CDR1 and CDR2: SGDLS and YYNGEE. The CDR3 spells CASSVVGGVGNTEAFF. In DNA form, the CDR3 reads TGTGCCAGCAGCGTAGTAGGGGGGGTGGGGAACACTGAAGCTTTCTTT.

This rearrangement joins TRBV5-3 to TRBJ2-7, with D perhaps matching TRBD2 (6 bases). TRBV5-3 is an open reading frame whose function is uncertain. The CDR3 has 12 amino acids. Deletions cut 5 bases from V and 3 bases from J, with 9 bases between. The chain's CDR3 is CARSIGSYEQYF. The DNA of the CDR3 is TGTGCCAGAAGTATCGGGAGCTACGAGCAGTACTTC.

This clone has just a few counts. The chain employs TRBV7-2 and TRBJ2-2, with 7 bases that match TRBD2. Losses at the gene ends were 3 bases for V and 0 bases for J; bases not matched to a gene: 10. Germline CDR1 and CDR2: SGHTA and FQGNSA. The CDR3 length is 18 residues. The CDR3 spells CASSLRSGLPANTGELFF. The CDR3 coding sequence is TGTGCCAGCAGCTTGCGTAGCGGGCTCCCCGCGAACACCGGGGAGCTGTTTTTT. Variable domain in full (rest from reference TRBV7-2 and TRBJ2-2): GAGVSQSPSNKVTEKGKDVELRCDPISGHTALYWYRQSLGQGLEFLIYFQGNSAPDKSGLPSDRFSAERTGGSVSTLTIQRTQQEDSAVYLCASSLRSGLPANTGELFFGEGSRLTVL.

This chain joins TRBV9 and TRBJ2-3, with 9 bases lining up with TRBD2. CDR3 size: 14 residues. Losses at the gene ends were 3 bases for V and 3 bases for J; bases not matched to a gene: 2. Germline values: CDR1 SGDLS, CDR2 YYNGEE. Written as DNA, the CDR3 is TGTGCCAGCAGCGGTAGCGGGAGAACAGATACGCAGTATTTT. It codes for CASSGSGRTDTQYF.

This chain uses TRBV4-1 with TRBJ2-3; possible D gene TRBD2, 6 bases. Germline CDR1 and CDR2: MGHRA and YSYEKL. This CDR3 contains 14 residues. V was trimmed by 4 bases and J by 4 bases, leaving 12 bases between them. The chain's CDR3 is CASSPTCGADTQYF. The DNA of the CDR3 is TGCGCCAGCAGCCCTACCTGCGGGGCAGATACGCAGTATTTT.

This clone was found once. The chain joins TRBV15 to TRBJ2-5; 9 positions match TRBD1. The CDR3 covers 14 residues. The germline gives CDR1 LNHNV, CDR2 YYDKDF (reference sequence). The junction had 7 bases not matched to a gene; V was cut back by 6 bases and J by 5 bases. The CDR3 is CATRRTGDKETQYF. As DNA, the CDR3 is TGTGCCACCAGACGGACAGGGGATAAGGAGACCCAGTACTTC.

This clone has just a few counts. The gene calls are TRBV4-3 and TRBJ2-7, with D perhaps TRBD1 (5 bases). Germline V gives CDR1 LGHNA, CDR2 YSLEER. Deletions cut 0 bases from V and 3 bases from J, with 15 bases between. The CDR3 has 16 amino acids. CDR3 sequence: CASSQDRQGMDYEQYF. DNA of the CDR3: TGCGCCAGCAGCCAAGATCGCCAGGGTATGGACTACGAGCAGTACTTC.

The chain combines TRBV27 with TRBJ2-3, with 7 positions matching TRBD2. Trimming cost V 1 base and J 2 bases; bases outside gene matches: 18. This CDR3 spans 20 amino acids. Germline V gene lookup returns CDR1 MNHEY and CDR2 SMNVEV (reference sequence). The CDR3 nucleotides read TGTGCCAGCAGTTTATTCCGGCCACCAAACCGGGAGGACCTCACAGATACGCAGTATTTT. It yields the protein CASSLFRPPNREDLTDTQYF.

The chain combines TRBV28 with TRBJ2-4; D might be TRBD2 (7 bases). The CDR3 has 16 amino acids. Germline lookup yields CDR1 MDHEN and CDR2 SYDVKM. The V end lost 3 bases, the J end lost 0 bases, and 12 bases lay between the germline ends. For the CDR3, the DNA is TGTGCCAGCAGTTTGGGGGGGCCTATAGCCAAAAACATTCAGTACTTC. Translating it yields CASSLGGPIAKNIQYF.

The CDR3 nucleotides are TGCGCCAGCAGCCAAGACCCGGAGGAGGGGTTCTACGAGCAGTACTTC. Its protein is CASSQDPEEGFYEQYF. The chain carries TRBV4-3 and TRBJ2-7; D perhaps matches TRBD2 (6 bases). V was clipped by 0 bases and J by 3 bases, with 15 bases between them. This CDR3 has 16 residues. The germline CDR1 and CDR2 sequences are LGHNA and YSLEER.

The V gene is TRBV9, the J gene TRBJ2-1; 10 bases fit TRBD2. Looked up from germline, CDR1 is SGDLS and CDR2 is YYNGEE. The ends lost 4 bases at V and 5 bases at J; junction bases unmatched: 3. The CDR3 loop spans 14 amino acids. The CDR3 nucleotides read TGTGCCAGCAGCACTAGCGGGAAAAACAATGAGCAGTTCTTC. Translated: CASSTSGKNNEQFF. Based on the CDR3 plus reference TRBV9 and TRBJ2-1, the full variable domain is DSGVTQTPKHLITATGQRVTLRCSPRSGDLSVYWYQQSLDQGLQFLIQYYNGEERAKGNILERFSAQQFPDLHSELNLSSLELGDSALYFCASSTSGKNNEQFFGPGTRLTVL.

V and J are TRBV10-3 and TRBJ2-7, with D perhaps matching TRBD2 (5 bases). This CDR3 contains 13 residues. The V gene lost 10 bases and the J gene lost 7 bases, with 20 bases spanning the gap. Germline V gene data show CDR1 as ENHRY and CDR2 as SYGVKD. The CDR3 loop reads CATGGTPTVEQYF. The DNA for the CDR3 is TGTGCCACCGGAGGCACCCCGACGGTTGAGCAGTACTTC.